This T cell receptor (beta chain) was recorded in a study of Graves' ophthalmopathy and Graves' hyperthyroidism. Findings of the study overall: Most expanded thyroid clonotypes above 0.001 frequency also appeared in blood.

Transcripts of RNA were the source for amplifying TCR beta CDR3 regions. First-round RT-PCR employed HTBI primers, with a second-round multiplex PCR after it. One entry per CDR3 protein, called by TCRdb with MiXCR from the multiplex PCR reads. The data contain 40,000 to 45,000 distinct CDR3 sequences, approximately 52% of them singletons. Moderate-to-severe activity, CAS ≥3, NOSPECS ≥4 and duration under 3 months were recorded for donors with ophthalmopathy. This clonotype was found once. The antigen remains unidentified. This clonotype was sampled from an adult man with Graves' ophthalmopathy. The sequenced material came from peripheral blood.

CDR3 coding DNA: TGCAGTGCTTACCGCGTGGGGGGGGAAAAACTGTTTTTT. It encodes CSAYRVGGEKLFF. The chain couples TRBV20-1 to TRBJ1-4, with D tentatively TRBD1 (5 bases). Germline-derived CDR1 and CDR2 are DFQATT and SNEGSKA (reference sequence). This CDR3 has 13 amino acids. V dropped 5 bases and J dropped 8 bases, with 15 bases sitting between them.